A single sample is the source of the 22 T cell receptor beta chains below, sequenced in a study of cytomegalovirus exposure and HLA in healthy donors. PCR involved 60 Vbeta and 13 Jbeta primers. Data came from immunoSEQ multiplex PCR; TCRdb stores just in-frame clones and leaves some out. The table shows about 78,000 clones, with about 78% occurring only once. The specimen sequenced was PBMCs. The source of these receptors is a male donor in good health and CMV-seronegative.

The chain combines TRBV10-3 with TRBJ2-7; TRBD1 is a possible D gene (5 bases). The V gene's germline CDR1 is ENHRY and CDR2 SYGVKD. With 2 bases removed from V and 11 bases from J, the gap between germline ends came to 19 bases. This CDR3 has 14 amino acids. CDR3 residues: CAISEAQDATTEYF. The CDR3 DNA follows: TGTGCCATCAGTGAGGCACAGGACGCTACGACGGAGTACTTC.

The sample holds a few counts of this clone. The chain joins TRBV5-1 to TRBJ2-3; 7 nucleotides line up with TRBD2. J gave up 3 bases and V 0 bases, and 4 bases lay outside the gene matches. The CDR3 is 15 amino acids. Germline loops: CDR1 SGHRS, CDR2 YFSETQ. The CDR3 protein is CASSLAGGRTDTQYF. CDR3 nucleotides: TGCGCCAGCAGCTTGGCCGGGGGGAGAACAGATACGCAGTATTTT.

DNA of the CDR3: TGTGCCAGCACCCCGGTCCAGGTGAACACTGAAGCTTTCTTT. The encoded protein is CASTPVQVNTEAFF. V and J are TRBV6-5 and TRBJ1-1; no firm D call. The CDR3 consists of 14 residues. Germline CDR1 is MNHEY and CDR2 is SVGAGI. V lost 7 bases and J lost 0, with 12 bases in between.

The J gene is TRBJ2-1, the V gene TRBV11-3, with TRBD2 identical over 8 bases. This CDR3 has 15 residues. CDR1 is SGHNT, CDR2 YENEEA, per germline. The junction had 8 bases not matched to a gene; V was cut back by 3 bases and J by 7 bases. The CDR3 sequence: CASSFSGRGVNEQFF. The CDR3 DNA follows: TGTGCCAGCAGCTTCTCCGGGAGGGGTGTGAATGAGCAGTTCTTC.

This clone appeared once. The genes are TRBV14 and TRBJ2-7; D is ambiguous. V lost 2 bases and J lost 0, with 11 bases in between. The CDR3 spans 15 residues. Per germline, CDR1 SGHDN and CDR2 FVKESK. CDR3 nucleotides: TGTGCCAGCAGCCAAACATGGCCCGACTCCTACGAGCAGTACGTC. This encodes CASSQTWPDSYEQYV.

This chain links TRBV7-9 with TRBJ2-1, with 8 bases aligning to TRBD2. Germline V lookup: CDR1 SEHNR, CDR2 FQNEAQ (reference sequence). J gave up 2 bases and V 5 bases, and 5 bases lay outside the gene matches. The CDR3 has 15 residues. In nucleotides, the CDR3 is TGTGCCAGCAGCCCAGAGCGGGGGCCCTACAATGAGCAGTTCTTC. Translated: CASSPERGPYNEQFF.

The chain combines TRBV4-3 with TRBJ2-7; TRBD1 matches at 8 bases. The CDR3 is 16 residues long. V gave up 0 bases and J gave up 2 bases; unmatched junction bases: 6. CDR1 is LGHNA and CDR2 is YSLEER in the germline V gene. CDR3 in amino acids: CASSQDSQGAAYEQYF. DNA of the CDR3: TGCGCCAGCAGCCAAGACTCCCAGGGGGCGGCCTACGAGCAGTACTTC.

V gene TRBV6-1 combines with J gene TRBJ2-1; TRBD2 might be the D (6 bases). CDR1 MNHNS and CDR2 SASEGT come from the germline V gene. Trimming cost V 5 bases and J 6 bases, with 14 bases left between them. This CDR3 has 14 residues. CDR3 nucleotides: TGTGCCAGCAGTCCATACAAGACTAGCAATGAGCAGTTCTTC. Translated: CASSPYKTSNEQFF.

The chain uses TRBV18 and TRBJ1-2; TRBD1 matches 10 bases. Germline CDR1 and CDR2: KGHSH and LQKENI. The CDR3 loop spans 15 amino acids. Trimming cost V 5 bases and J 1 base; bases outside gene matches: 4. CDR3 DNA: TGTGCCAGCTCAGAGACAGGGGGCCTTAACTATGGCTACACCTTC. Translated: CASSETGGLNYGYTF.

This clone was counted once. The genes are TRBV2 and TRBJ1-1, with 8 bases aligning to TRBD1. CDR3 length: 15 residues. CDR1 is SNHLY, CDR2 FYNNEI, per germline. Germline trimming cut 7 bases from V and 3 bases from J; bases unmatched to any gene: 10. CDR3 coding DNA: TGTGCCAGCACCTTCAAACCACAGGGGGACACTGAAGCTTTCTTT. Amino acids: CASTFKPQGDTEAFF.

Turning to this clone: The junction and the germline gene differ at one end; a read error may be behind it. The chain joins TRBV6-5 to TRBJ1-2; no clear D gene. This CDR3 is built from 14 residues. Germline lookup yields CDR1 MNHEY and CDR2 SVGAGI. DNA of the CDR3: TGTGCCAGCAGTTCGGCTCCAGAGGTCCATGGCTACCCCTTC. This translates into CASSSAPEVHGYPF.

V gene TRBV5-1 combines with J gene TRBJ2-3; 8 nucleotides align to TRBD2. The germline CDR1 and CDR2 sequences are SGHRS and YFSETQ. V dropped 0 bases and J dropped 6; count of bases not matched to a gene: 9. The CDR3 is made up of 16 amino acids. Written as DNA, the CDR3 is TGCGCCAGCAGCTTGGCGCACGCGGGGGGCGGGGATACGCAGTATTTT. Its translation: CASSLAHAGGGDTQYF. The variable domain in full, completed from reference TRBV5-1 and TRBJ2-3, reads KAGVTQTPRYLIKTRGQQVTLSCSPISGHRSVSWYQQTPGQGLQFLFEYFSETQRNKGNFPGRFSGRQFSNSRSEMNVSTLELGDSALYLCASSLAHAGGGDTQYFGPGTRLTVL.

By frequency in the sample, this clone is medium-sized. This rearrangement joins TRBV6-4 to TRBJ2-3, with TRBD1 as a possible D gene (6 bases). CDR3 length: 13 residues. Per germline, CDR1 MRHNA and CDR2 SNTAGT. The ends were cut back, 3 bases at V and 2 bases at J, with 6 bases in the middle. CDR3 region: CASSEGATDTQYF. DNA of the CDR3: TGTGCCAGCAGTGAGGGGGCCACAGATACGCAGTATTTT.

This clone was detected only a few times. This chain connects TRBV27 to TRBJ1-2; D remains unclear. Per germline, CDR1 MNHEY and CDR2 SMNVEV (reference sequence). Deletions cut 3 bases from V and 0 bases from J, with 8 bases between. The CDR3 consists of 14 residues. CDR3 in amino acids: CASSFGRANYGYTF. In nucleotides, the CDR3 is TGTGCCAGCAGTTTCGGTAGAGCTAACTATGGCTACACCTTC.

This chain links TRBV9 with TRBJ1-1; D is unclear. Trimming took 10 bases from V and 1 from J, leaving 20 bases between them. Germline V gene data show CDR1 as SGDLS and CDR2 as YYNGEE. The CDR3 is 15 residues long. CDR3 DNA sequence: TGTGCCTCAGCGGAGCGGGGTGATGGGAACACTGAAGCTTTCTTT. Amino acid sequence: CASAERGDGNTEAFF.

The rearrangement uses TRBV7-6 and TRBJ2-1; tentative D call: TRBD2 (5 bases). The germline V and J ends were trimmed by 6 bases and 10 bases, with 10 bases remaining between them. Germline V lookup: CDR1 SGHVS, CDR2 FNYEAQ. The length of the CDR3 is 11 residues. The CDR3 protein is CASSQRGEQFF. Here the CDR3 DNA reads TGTGCCAGCAGTCAACGAGGGGAGCAGTTCTTC.

The sample holds a few counts of this clone. This chain joins TRBV6-1 and TRBJ1-5; perhaps TRBD1 as D (6 bases). The CDR3 is made up of 14 amino acids. V was pared by 4 bases and J by 7 bases, with 14 bases between. Germline lookup yields CDR1 MNHNS and CDR2 SASEGT. Here the CDR3 DNA reads TGTGCCAGCAGTGGCAGGGGAATTCGACAGCCCCAGCATTTT. It translates to CASSGRGIRQPQHF.

This chain uses TRBV7-8 with TRBJ1-2; TRBD1 aligns across 8 bases. Germline trimming cut 5 bases from V and 0 bases from J; bases unmatched to any gene: 2. Looked up from germline, CDR1 is SGHVS and CDR2 is FQNEAQ. The CDR3 has 14 amino acids. The CDR3 loop is CASSRDRTNYGYTF. CDR3 nucleotides: TGTGCCAGCAGCCGGGACAGGACTAACTATGGCTACACCTTC. The full variable domain, with the rest looked up from reference TRBV7-8 and TRBJ1-2, is GAGVSQSPRYKVAKRGQDVALRCDPISGHVSLFWYQQALGQGPEFLTYFQNEAQLDKSGLPSDRFFAERPEGSVSTLKIQRTQQEDSAVYLCASSRDRTNYGYTFGSGTRLTVV.

V usage is TRBV18 and J usage is TRBJ1-2; 9 bases are shared with TRBD1. The CDR3 totals 18 residues. Losses at the gene ends were 3 bases for V and 3 bases for J; bases not matched to a gene: 14. The germline V gene has CDR1 KGHSH and CDR2 LQKENI. CDR3 protein: CASSPLPPTGGVDYGYTF. As DNA, the CDR3 is TGTGCCAGCTCACCCCTACCCCCGACAGGGGGGGTGGACTATGGCTACACCTTC.

This chain links TRBV30 with TRBJ1-1; D is possibly TRBD1 (6 bases). Looked up from germline, CDR1 is GTSNPN and CDR2 is SVGIG (reference sequence). The CDR3 is 15 amino acids. The V end was cut by 0 bases, the J end by 0 bases, with 11 bases between. The CDR3 here is CAWSVRGHLNTEAFF. As DNA, the CDR3 is TGTGCCTGGAGTGTACGGGGACACTTGAACACTGAAGCTTTCTTT.

The CDR3 sequence is CASSRNPRQGGGYTF. In DNA form, the CDR3 reads TGTGCCAGCAGCCGAAATCCTCGACAGGGTGGGGGCTACACCTTC. The chain has TRBV5-8 and TRBJ1-2, with 7 positions matching TRBD1. Germline values: CDR1 SGHTS, CDR2 YDEGEE. CDR3 length: 15 residues. The V and J ends lost 4 bases and 8 bases, in that order; junction bases with no gene match: 14.

The chain recombines TRBV28 with TRBJ2-7; D is unresolved. The CDR3 runs to 11 residues. Looked up from germline, CDR1 is MDHEN and CDR2 is SYDVKM. Trimming removed 8 bases at V and 8 bases at J, with 13 bases between. CDR3 region: CASHSRRKQYF. CDR3 DNA: TGTGCCAGCCACTCCCGTCGCAAGCAGTACTTC.